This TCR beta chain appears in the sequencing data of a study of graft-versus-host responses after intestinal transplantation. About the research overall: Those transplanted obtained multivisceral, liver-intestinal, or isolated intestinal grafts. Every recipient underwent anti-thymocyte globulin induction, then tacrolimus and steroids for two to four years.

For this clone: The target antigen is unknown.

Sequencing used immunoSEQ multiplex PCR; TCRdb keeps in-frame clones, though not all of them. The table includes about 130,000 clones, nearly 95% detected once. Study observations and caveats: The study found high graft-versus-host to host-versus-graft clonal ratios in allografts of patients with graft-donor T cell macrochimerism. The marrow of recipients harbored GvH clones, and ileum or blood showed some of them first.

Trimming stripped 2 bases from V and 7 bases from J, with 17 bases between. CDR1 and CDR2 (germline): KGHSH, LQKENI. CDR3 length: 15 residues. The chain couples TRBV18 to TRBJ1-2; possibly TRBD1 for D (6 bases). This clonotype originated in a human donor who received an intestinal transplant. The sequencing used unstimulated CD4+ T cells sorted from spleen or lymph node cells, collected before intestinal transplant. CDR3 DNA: TGTGCCAGCTCACCATCTCAAGTCGGACAGACTGGCTACACCTTC. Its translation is CASSPSQVGQTGYTF.